What follows are 20 T cell receptor beta chains derived from one specimen sequenced in a study of human T cells and chemical hapten exposure. Time point described: patch test 1, 2 weeks after DPC sensitization. Stated treatment: therapeutic diphenylcyclopropenone sensitization with weekly scalp DPC. TCRdb reprocessed the RACE reads with MiXCR, giving one entry per CDR3 protein. Found here are around 300,000 distinct CDR3 sequences, around 7% of them singletons; the top ten hold approximately 8.9%. The sample was whole blood, taken in connection with sensitization to the hapten diphenylcyclopropenone (DPC). The origin of the receptors is a woman aged 18 to 35 with alopecia areata. Some clones in this sample may be carry-over from other donors' samples.

This clonotype was counted at least ten times. V and J are TRBV12-3 or TRBV12-4 and TRBJ2-3, with 13 bases matching TRBD2. Trimming took 6 bases from V and 4 from J; bases not matched to a gene: 7. The CDR3 has 16 amino acids. The CDR3 is CASSWELAGGPDTQYF. Written as DNA, the CDR3 is TGTGCCAGCAGCTGGGAACTAGCGGGGGGGCCAGATACGCAGTATTTT.

The rearrangement links TRBV6-5 to TRBJ1-5; TRBD1 aligns across 8 bases. Germline lookup yields CDR1 MNHEY and CDR2 SVGAGI. The ends lost 6 bases at V and 3 bases at J; junction bases unmatched: 7. There are 15 residues in the CDR3. The CDR3 here is CASRRRTGHNQPQHF. The CDR3 DNA is TGTGCCAGCAGGCGACGGACAGGGCACAATCAGCCCCAGCATTTT.

Many counts were recorded for this clonotype. The V and J genes are TRBV7-2 and TRBJ2-3; TRBD1 might be the D (6 bases). Germline loops: CDR1 SGHTA, CDR2 FQGNSA. CDR3 size: 13 residues. V was cut by 1 base and J by 6 bases, with 8 bases left in between. The CDR3 protein is CASSLGTVDTQYF. CDR3 in DNA: TGTGCCAGCAGCTTAGGGACAGTGGATACGCAGTATTTT.

The chain combines TRBV7-2 with TRBJ1-2; D unclear. V lost 3 bases and J lost 8, with 13 bases in between. This CDR3 contains 13 residues. Germline CDR1 and CDR2: SGHTA and FQGNSA. The CDR3 bases are TGTGCCAGCAGCTTCAGCATTCAGAGCGGCTACACCTTC. Translated, it gives CASSFSIQSGYTF.

In its sample, this clonotype was seen a few times. The CDR3 protein is CASSSLVGDTQYF. The CDR3 nucleotides are TGTGCCAGCAGCTCCCTGGTGGGAGATACGCAGTATTTT. The genes are TRBV7-2 and TRBJ2-3; D is uncertain. This CDR3 is built from 13 residues. V shed 4 bases and J shed 5 bases, with 10 bases lying between them. Germline CDR1 reads SGHTA; CDR2 reads FQGNSA.

This clonotype was seen many times. The V and J genes are TRBV12-3 or TRBV12-4 and TRBJ2-5, with 7 bases aligning to TRBD1. The CDR3 has 13 residues. After removal of 6 bases from V and 5 bases from J, the junction contained 6 bases not matched to a gene. The CDR3 DNA is TGTGCCAGCAGGAGACAGGGATTGGAGACCCAGTACTTC. This encodes CASRRQGLETQYF.

The rearrangement links TRBV19 to TRBJ1-2; D is unresolved. V dropped 3 bases and J dropped 2 bases, with 7 bases sitting between them. The germline gives CDR1 LNHDA, CDR2 SQIVND (reference sequence). The length of the CDR3 is 13 residues. For the CDR3, the DNA is TGTGCCAGTAGTATTTCGGGGAACTATGGCTACACCTTC. This encodes CASSISGNYGYTF.

The chain uses TRBV14 and TRBJ2-7; unclear D gene. Germline assignment: CDR1 SGHDN and CDR2 FVKESK. Deletions cut 1 base from V and 3 bases from J, with 7 bases between. CDR3 length: 13 amino acids. CDR3 coding DNA: TGTGCCAGCAGCCAAGTGAGGAGCTACGAGCAGTACTTC. The encoded protein is CASSQVRSYEQYF.

This clonotype has a handful of counts. The V call is TRBV4-2, the J call TRBJ2-6; tentative D call: TRBD1 (6 bases). CDR1 is LGHNA, CDR2 YNFKEQ, per germline. V lost 5 bases and J 0 bases, leaving 11 bases between the germline ends. There are 16 residues in the CDR3. Here the CDR3 DNA reads TGTGCCAGCAGCTCGACAGGTTTCTCTGGGGCCAACGTCCTGACTTTC. Translating gives CASSSTGFSGANVLTF.

V is TRBV7-3 and J is TRBJ1-2; possible D gene TRBD1, 5 bases. V was trimmed by 8 bases and J by 8 bases, leaving 18 bases between them. Germline V lookup: CDR1 SGHTA, CDR2 FQGTGA. The CDR3 runs 13 residues. For the CDR3, the DNA is TGTGCCAGCGCTGAGCAGGGATCAGGCGGCTACACCTTC. Amino acid sequence: CASAEQGSGGYTF.

CDR3 amino acids: CASSGGLAGDVAQYF. The CDR3, as DNA: TGCGCCAGCAGCGGGGGACTAGCGGGGGATGTGGCCCAGTACTTC. This rearrangement joins TRBV5-1 to TRBJ2-5; 14 nucleotides align to TRBD2. V lost 4 bases to trimming and J lost 9 bases; unmatched junction nucleotides: 8. The CDR3 is 15 residues long. CDR1 and CDR2 (germline): SGHRS, YFSETQ.

At least ten counts were recorded for this clonotype. The chain combines TRBV4-2 with TRBJ1-2, with a possible D match to TRBD1 (6 bases). Germline V lookup: CDR1 LGHNA, CDR2 YNFKEQ. The CDR3 is 15 amino acids. The V end lost 1 base, the J end lost 2 bases, and 11 bases lay between the germline ends. The CDR3 here is CASSQAQGLNYGYTF. In DNA, the CDR3 is TGTGCCAGCAGCCAAGCCCAGGGGTTGAACTATGGCTACACCTTC.

V is TRBV24-1 and J is TRBJ2-7; D could derive from TRBD1 or TRBD2 (6 bases each). The CDR3 contains 14 residues. Germline V gene lookup returns CDR1 KGHDR and CDR2 SFDVKD. Trimming removed 2 bases from V and 5 bases from J, with 12 bases in between. CDR3 residues: CATSDSRGAHEQYF. The CDR3 DNA reads TGTGCCACCAGTGATTCAAGGGGGGCCCACGAGCAGTACTTC.

This clonotype was recorded at least ten times. CDR3 sequence (DNA): TGTGCCAGCAGTTTACGGGGGGGCTCTGGAAACACCATATATTTT. Protein product: CASSLRGGSGNTIYF. V and J are TRBV27 and TRBJ1-3; D perhaps matches TRBD1 (5 bases). Trimming stripped 2 bases from V and 0 bases from J, with 8 bases between. Germline-derived CDR1 and CDR2 are MNHEY and SMNVEV (reference sequence). The CDR3 covers 15 residues.

This clonotype was seen more than once but under ten times. V is TRBV6-2 or TRBV6-3 and J is TRBJ2-2; D is ambiguous. Per the germline V gene, CDR1 is MNHEY and CDR2 is SVGEGT. V was pared by 4 bases and J by 14 bases, with 14 bases between. The CDR3 sequence is 12 residues long. The CDR3 reads CASSFPRRGLFF. In nucleotides, the CDR3 is TGTGCCAGCAGTTTTCCCCGTCGTGGTCTGTTTTTT.

The chain is built from TRBV28 and TRBJ2-7, with TRBD1 matching over 7 bases. The CDR3 runs 14 residues. Unmatched junction bases numbered 8, after V lost 7 bases and J lost 2 bases. The germline V gene has CDR1 MDHEN and CDR2 SYDVKM. The DNA of the CDR3 is TGTGCCAGCAAGGGGGCGTCAGGGGCCTACGAGCAGTACTTC. Its protein is CASKGASGAYEQYF.

This clonotype was seen many times. This chain links TRBV28 with TRBJ1-3; no firm D call. The CDR3 consists of 15 residues. V was pared by 5 bases and J by 1 base, with 12 bases between. Per the germline V gene, CDR1 is MDHEN and CDR2 is SYDVKM. CDR3 region: CASSEWASSGNTIYF. The CDR3 DNA reads TGTGCCAGCAGTGAGTGGGCAAGTTCTGGAAACACCATATATTTT.

This clonotype was seen a few times. The chain recombines TRBV5-1 with TRBJ1-1; no definite D call. V gave up 2 bases and J gave up 3 bases, with 11 bases separating them. This CDR3 is built from 14 residues. Germline loops: CDR1 SGHRS, CDR2 YFSETQ. CDR3 in DNA: TGCGCCAGCAGCTTAGGTAACCTGGACACTGAAGCTTTCTTT. This codes for CASSLGNLDTEAFF.

This clonotype was detected a few times. The V and J genes are TRBV2 and TRBJ1-6; 8 nucleotides align to TRBD1. J lost 10 bases, V lost 2 bases, and 4 bases had no gene match. Germline CDR1 and CDR2: SNHLY and FYNNEI. The CDR3 spans 14 residues. CDR3 DNA: TGTGCCAGCAGTGAACAGGGGGCAGAATCACCCCTCCACTTT. Encoded protein: CASSEQGAESPLHF.

The chain is built from TRBV18 and TRBJ1-2; 12 bases match TRBD1. CDR1 is KGHSH and CDR2 is LQKENI in the germline V gene. There are 16 residues in the CDR3. Unmatched junction bases numbered 7, after V lost 3 bases and J lost 5 bases. The CDR3 nucleotides read TGTGCCAGCTCACCGGTCCCGGGACAGGGGGCGTATGGCTACACCTTC. Translated: CASSPVPGQGAYGYTF.